This TCR beta chain stems from a study of shared clonotypes between healthy human individuals. General observations from the study: Richness estimates generally favored naive over memory subsets. Several donors shared approximately 5% of their naive CD4 clonotypes.

Regarding this clone: Its antigen remains unknown.

Deep was the level used in running the assay. Libraries were prepared by immunoSEQ multiplex PCR; TCRdb keeps only in-frame clonotypes and omits some of them. The table records about 1 million clones, 70% to 80% of them present only once. Looked up from germline, CDR1 is MNHEY and CDR2 is SVGAGI. V gave up 7 bases and J gave up 4 bases; unmatched junction bases: 4. This CDR3 comprises 13 residues. This clonotype originated in a man aged 18 to 30 in good health. The gene calls are TRBV6-5 and TRBJ1-2, with TRBD1 matching over 9 bases. Specimen: memory CD4+ T cells sorted from blood. As to subset: CD45RA-negative fraction. In DNA, the CDR3 is TGTGCCAGCACAAGGGGACAGGGCTATGGCTACACCTTC. This encodes CASTRGQGYGYTF.